A single TCR beta chain is shown here with its context. Study processing details: How many nucleated cells were present was estimated from reference gene primer amplification. Libraries were prepared by immunoSEQ multiplex PCR; TCRdb keeps only in-frame clonotypes and omits some of them. Clone size and the V and J calls come from that table; the DNA yielded D and trimming. The sample carries around 220,000 clones, less than 85% recorded once. The sample comes from a study of blood T cell repertoires in COVID-19. Study context: Researchers got acute and convalescent COVID-19 samples from the United States, Italy and Spain. PBMCs, B-cell-depleted T cells, or T cells were the source of the cDNA or gDNA that made up the material.

This sequence was found in a woman older than 75 with active or convalescent COVID-19. Sequencing was done on a sample of peripheral blood.

The CDR3 loop is CASSEPAGATNEQFF. Here the CDR3 DNA reads TGCGCCAGCAGTGAGCCAGCGGGAGCTACCAATGAGCAGTTCTTC. The chain joins TRBV10-2 to TRBJ2-1; 8 nucleotides agree with TRBD2. This CDR3 is built from 15 residues. Unmatched junction bases numbered 6, after V lost 2 bases and J lost 6 bases. Germline values: CDR1 WSHSY, CDR2 SAAADI.